These 5 T cell receptor beta chains share one sample of origin, sequenced in a study of CD8 T cells in Susac syndrome. It was with random hexamers that about 0.45 to 1 ug RNA was reverse transcribed. MiXCR, applied by TCRdb to the immunoSEQ multiplex PCR reads, yields one record per CDR3 protein. The sample lists about 100,000 distinct CDR3 sequences, 85% to 95% seen once, with around 0.34% in the top ten. Sequenced material: CD8+ T cells from PBMCs. The receptors here all came from a human donor in good health.

This chain uses TRBV12-5 with TRBJ1-2; TRBD1 agrees at 9 bases. Germline CDR1 is LGHNT and CDR2 is FRNRAP. The CDR3 totals 14 residues. V trimming: 5 bases; J trimming: 8 bases; junction bases outside the gene matches: 9. The CDR3 DNA is TGTGCTAGTGGTACCGGGACAGGGACCAGCGGCTACACCTTC. Translation gives CASGTGTGTSGYTF.

The gene calls are TRBV27 and TRBJ1-3; possibly TRBD1 for D (5 bases). This CDR3 comprises 16 residues. Looked up from germline, CDR1 is MNHEY and CDR2 is SMNVEV (reference sequence). With 2 bases removed from V and 5 bases from J, the gap between germline ends came to 16 bases. The CDR3 sequence is CASSLQEGPQRNTIYF. The CDR3 DNA sequence: TGTGCCAGCAGTTTACAGGAGGGGCCCCAAAGAAACACCATATATTTT.

The chain joins TRBV4-1 to TRBJ2-1; TRBD2 matches 9 bases. The CDR3 extends over 15 amino acids. The V segment lost 4 bases and the J segment 5 bases; nucleotides outside the gene matches: 6. Germline loops: CDR1 MGHRA, CDR2 YSYEKL. CDR3 nucleotide sequence: TGCGCCAGCAGCCCTTGGGCTAGCGGGGACAATGAGCAGTTCTTC. Translation gives CASSPWASGDNEQFF.

In its sample, this clonotype was seen once. The J gene is TRBJ2-1, the V gene TRBV30; 9 nucleotides line up with TRBD2. Germline V gene sequence: CDR1 GTSNPN, CDR2 SVGIG (reference sequence). The J segment lost 1 base and the V segment lost 2 bases, leaving 3 bases of the junction unmatched. This CDR3 comprises 15 residues. CDR3 in amino acids: CAWSSAGGSYNEQFF. CDR3 sequence (DNA): TGTGCCTGGAGTTCAGCGGGGGGATCCTACAATGAGCAGTTCTTC.

The chain links TRBV3-1 to TRBJ2-7, with D hard to call. Germline lookup yields CDR1 LGHDT and CDR2 YNNKEL (reference sequence). The ends were cut back, 1 base at V and 2 bases at J, with 3 bases in the middle. The length of the CDR3 is 12 residues. This CDR3 reads CASSQGPYEQYF. The CDR3 nucleotides read TGTGCCAGCAGCCAAGGACCCTACGAGCAGTACTTC.